This record looks at one TCR beta chain sequence and its context. The junction departs from the called germline gene at one end, perhaps through a read error. The germline V gene encodes CDR1 SGHRS and CDR2 YFSETQ. This CDR3 has 16 amino acids. The sample originates from a study of cytomegalovirus exposure and HLA in healthy donors. The PCR ran on 60 Vbeta and 13 Jbeta primers. This table comes from immunoSEQ multiplex PCR, and its TCRdb copy is limited to in-frame clones, with some not included. The sample lists more than 85,000 clones, over 70% seen once, with 1% to 1.5% in the top ten. Sequenced: PBMCs. The rearrangement links TRBV5-1 to TRBJ2-3; possible D gene TRBD1, 6 bases. The sequence was obtained from a man aged 40-50 years in good health and CMV-seronegative. The CDR3 is CAISYSTGSSTDTQYF. For the CDR3, the DNA is TGCGCCATCAGCTATTCGACAGGCTCTAGCACAGATACGCAGTATTTT.